A selection of T cell receptor beta chains follows, all from one sample in a study of shared clonotypes between healthy human individuals. Here immunoSEQ multiplex PCR was the method, and the copy in TCRdb shows in-frame clones only, minus some. The table shows 450,000 to 500,000 clones, with 81% occurring only once. The sequencing input was PBMCs. Receptor source: a woman between 40 and 55 years old in good health. Some clones in this sample may be carry-over from other donors' samples. Both conserved end residues are part of each CDR3. A D gene is named only where the DNA matches it firmly. The size of a clone is reported for some rows only, either as once, few or many, or as a class for expanded clones.

j_gene: TRBJ2-7
d_gene: -
v_gene: TRBV18
abundance: -
CDR3aa: CASSPESGSLRYF
CDR3nt: TGTGCCAGCTCACCAGAGAGCGGGTCTCTCCGGTACTTC

j_gene: TRBJ1-5
d_gene: -
v_gene: TRBV4-1
abundance: -
CDR3aa: CASSQDRTYQPQHF
CDR3nt: TGCGCCAGCAGCCAAGATCGAACGTATCAGCCCCAGCATTTT

j_gene: TRBJ2-6
d_gene: -
v_gene: TRBV7-9
abundance: -
CDR3aa: CASSPWGGANVLTF
CDR3nt: TGTGCCAGCAGCCCCTGGGGTGGGGCCAACGTCCTGACTTTC

j_gene: TRBJ2-5
d_gene: -
v_gene: TRBV15
abundance: many
CDR3aa: CATSGTPLTDQETQYF
CDR3nt: TGTGCCACCAGCGGGACCCCCCTGACAGATCAAGAGACCCAGTACTTC

j_gene: TRBJ1-5
d_gene: -
v_gene: TRBV19
abundance: -
CDR3aa: CASSRLSQPQHF
CDR3nt: TGTGCCAGTAGTCGCCTGAGTCAGCCCCAGCATTTT

j_gene: TRBJ2-3
d_gene: -
v_gene: TRBV5-1
abundance: -
CDR3aa: CASNYRPSTDTQYF
CDR3nt: TGCGCCAGCAACTACAGACCTAGCACAGATACGCAGTATTTT

j_gene: TRBJ2-1
d_gene: -
v_gene: TRBV29-1
abundance: -
CDR3aa: CSGAPDDNEQFF
CDR3nt: TGCAGCGGCGCCCCAGACGACAATGAGCAGTTCTTC

j_gene: TRBJ1-4
d_gene: -
v_gene: TRBV28
abundance: few
CDR3aa: CASSLEVRKNEKLFF
CDR3nt: TGTGCCAGCAGTTTAGAGGTGCGGAAGAATGAAAAACTGTTTTTT

j_gene: TRBJ1-2
d_gene: -
v_gene: TRBV4-1
abundance: -
CDR3aa: CASSQVGGAANYGYTF
CDR3nt: TGCGCCAGCAGCCAAGTAGGAGGGGCGGCTAACTATGGCTACACCTTC

j_gene: TRBJ2-5
d_gene: -
v_gene: TRBV6-6
abundance: -
CDR3aa: CASSKVSETQYF
CDR3nt: TGTGCCAGCAGTAAGGTATCAGAGACCCAGTACTTC

j_gene: TRBJ2-7
d_gene: -
v_gene: TRBV7-9
abundance: -
CDR3aa: CASSPTSFSEQYF
CDR3nt: TGTGCCAGCAGCCCGACTAGTTTTTCCGAGCAGTACTTC

j_gene: TRBJ2-3
d_gene: -
v_gene: TRBV7-2
abundance: -
CDR3aa: CASSSPTDHTQYF
CDR3nt: TGTGCCAGCAGCTCCCCGACTGACCATACGCAGTATTTT

j_gene: TRBJ1-5
d_gene: -
v_gene: TRBV19
abundance: few
CDR3aa: CASSFLGKQPQHF
CDR3nt: TGTGCCAGTAGTTTCCTCGGGAAGCAGCCCCAGCATTTT

j_gene: TRBJ2-1
d_gene: -
v_gene: TRBV7-7
abundance: -
CDR3aa: CASSPSGGPGLGGTNEQFF
CDR3nt: TGTGCCAGCAGCCCTTCGGGTGGGCCTGGACTTGGGGGGACCAATGAGCAGTTCTTC

j_gene: TRBJ2-2
d_gene: -
v_gene: TRBV28
abundance: -
CDR3aa: CASSPSGLNTGELFF
CDR3nt: TGTGCCAGCAGCCCCTCCGGGCTGAACACCGGGGAGCTGTTTTTT

j_gene: TRBJ1-3
d_gene: -
v_gene: TRBV5-4
abundance: once
CDR3aa: CASRSRDSGNTIYF
CDR3nt: TGTGCCAGCAGAAGTAGGGACTCTGGAAACACCATATATTTT

j_gene: TRBJ2-1
d_gene: TRBD1
v_gene: TRBV5-6
abundance: -
CDR3aa: CASSLRGRAYNEQFF
CDR3nt: TGTGCCAGCAGCCTCAGGGGGAGAGCCTACAATGAGCAGTTCTTC

j_gene: TRBJ2-1
d_gene: TRBD2
v_gene: TRBV7-2
abundance: -
CDR3aa: CASSLGWGFGRADEQFF
CDR3nt: TGTGCCAGCAGCTTAGGGTGGGGATTCGGGAGGGCTGATGAGCAGTTCTTC

j_gene: TRBJ1-2
d_gene: -
v_gene: TRBV19
abundance: -
CDR3aa: CASSLVGDPGPTYGYTF
CDR3nt: TGTGCCAGTAGTCTGGTGGGGGACCCGGGACCGACTTATGGCTACACCTTC

j_gene: TRBJ2-1
d_gene: TRBD1
v_gene: TRBV20-1
abundance: -
CDR3aa: CSARATGDQFF
CDR3nt: TGCAGTGCTAGGGCAACAGGGGACCAGTTCTTC

j_gene: TRBJ1-2
d_gene: -
v_gene: TRBV7-2
abundance: -
CDR3aa: CASSPGGESNYGYTF
CDR3nt: TGTGCCAGCAGCCCCGGCGGGGAATCTAACTATGGCTACACCTTC

j_gene: TRBJ2-5
d_gene: TRBD2
v_gene: TRBV7-7
abundance: many
CDR3aa: CATSRGEGETQYF
CDR3nt: TGTGCTACCTCCCGGGGGGAGGGAGAGACCCAGTACTTC

j_gene: TRBJ2-2
d_gene: TRBD1
v_gene: TRBV29-1
abundance: once
CDR3aa: CSGGTDSTGELFF
CDR3nt: TGCAGCGGAGGGACAGACTCAACCGGGGAGCTGTTTTTT

j_gene: TRBJ2-5
d_gene: -
v_gene: TRBV5-6
abundance: -
CDR3aa: CASSLEGPGRETQYF
CDR3nt: TGTGCCAGCAGCTTGGAAGGGCCCGGGCGGGAGACCCAGTACTTC

j_gene: TRBJ1-1
d_gene: -
v_gene: TRBV30
abundance: -
CDR3aa: CAWTPVNTEAFF
CDR3nt: TGTGCCTGGACCCCGGTGAACACTGAAGCTTTCTTT

j_gene: TRBJ2-5
d_gene: -
v_gene: TRBV7-9
abundance: -
CDR3aa: CASSFWGVTSQETQYF
CDR3nt: TGTGCCAGCAGCTTCTGGGGGGTAACTTCCCAAGAGACCCAGTACTTC

j_gene: TRBJ1-3
d_gene: -
v_gene: TRBV5-1
abundance: few
CDR3aa: CASSAQTGNTIYF
CDR3nt: TGCGCCAGCAGCGCTCAAACAGGAAACACCATATATTTT

j_gene: TRBJ2-2
d_gene: -
v_gene: TRBV5-1
abundance: -
CDR3aa: CASSSDAIGELFF
CDR3nt: TGCGCCAGCAGCTCGGACGCTATCGGGGAGCTGTTTTTT

j_gene: TRBJ1-4
d_gene: TRBD1
v_gene: TRBV5-6
abundance: -
CDR3aa: CATRDRDRIATNEKLFF
CDR3nt: TGTGCCACCAGAGACCGGGACAGAATTGCAACTAATGAAAAACTGTTTTTT

j_gene: TRBJ2-3
d_gene: TRBD2
v_gene: TRBV19
abundance: -
CDR3aa: CASSNPGLADTQYF
CDR3nt: TGTGCCAGTAGTAACCCGGGACTAGCAGATACGCAGTATTTT

j_gene: TRBJ2-3
d_gene: -
v_gene: TRBV5-1
abundance: -
CDR3aa: CASSLRPRGTDTQYF
CDR3nt: TGCGCCAGCAGCTTAAGGCCCAGAGGCACAGATACGCAGTATTTT

j_gene: TRBJ2-7
d_gene: TRBD1
v_gene: TRBV7-9
abundance: once
CDR3aa: CASSAPGQGAYEQYF
CDR3nt: TGTGCCAGCAGCGCCCCGGGACAGGGGGCCTACGAGCAGTACTTC

j_gene: TRBJ1-2
d_gene: -
v_gene: TRBV6-5
abundance: -
CDR3aa: CASSRGPEYGYTF
CDR3nt: TGTGCCAGCAGTCGGGGGCCAGAGTATGGCTACACCTTC

j_gene: TRBJ1-1
d_gene: -
v_gene: TRBV30
abundance: -
CDR3aa: CAGGKGGGTEAFF
CDR3nt: TGTGCCGGGGGGAAAGGGGGAGGAACTGAAGCTTTCTTT

j_gene: TRBJ1-6
d_gene: TRBD1
v_gene: TRBV11-2
abundance: -
CDR3aa: CASSWSDRGYNSPLHF
CDR3nt: TGTGCCAGCAGCTGGTCGGACAGGGGGTATAATTCACCCCTCCACTTT

j_gene: TRBJ2-7
d_gene: -
v_gene: TRBV7-9
abundance: -
CDR3aa: CASSLGRTTLGLYEQYF
CDR3nt: TGTGCCAGCAGCCTAGGAAGGACCACCCTGGGCCTATACGAGCAGTACTTC

j_gene: TRBJ1-2
d_gene: -
v_gene: TRBV4-1
abundance: -
CDR3aa: CASSPQARGDYGYTF
CDR3nt: TGCGCCAGCAGCCCACAGGCTCGCGGAGACTATGGCTACACCTTC

j_gene: TRBJ1-5
d_gene: -
v_gene: TRBV6-1
abundance: -
CDR3aa: CASSGTQPQHF
CDR3nt: TGTGCCAGCAGTGGGACTCAGCCCCAGCATTTT

j_gene: TRBJ2-6
d_gene: TRBD2
v_gene: TRBV9
abundance: -
CDR3aa: CASSASGPSSGANVLTF
CDR3nt: TGTGCCAGCAGCGCTAGCGGTCCTAGCTCTGGGGCCAACGTCCTGACTTTC

j_gene: TRBJ2-7
d_gene: -
v_gene: TRBV7-2
abundance: -
CDR3aa: CASSTQTGTSDEQYF
CDR3nt: TGTGCCAGCAGCACCCAAACCGGGACTTCAGACGAGCAGTACTTC

j_gene: TRBJ2-7
d_gene: -
v_gene: TRBV9
abundance: -
CDR3aa: CASSVGPGVGNEQYF
CDR3nt: TGTGCCAGCAGCGTAGGACCGGGGGTGGGGAACGAGCAGTACTTC

j_gene: TRBJ1-4
d_gene: TRBD1
v_gene: TRBV28
abundance: -
CDR3aa: CASSPPGQGAEKLFF
CDR3nt: TGTGCCAGCAGTCCTCCGGGACAGGGCGCAGAAAAACTGTTTTTT

j_gene: TRBJ2-7
d_gene: TRBD2
v_gene: TRBV27
abundance: -
CDR3aa: CASRALAGAEQYF
CDR3nt: TGTGCCAGCAGAGCGTTAGCGGGAGCCGAGCAGTACTTC

j_gene: TRBJ1-1
d_gene: TRBD1
v_gene: TRBV2
abundance: -
CDR3aa: CASSDRQGAWNTEAFF
CDR3nt: TGTGCCAGCAGTGATCGACAGGGGGCATGGAACACTGAAGCTTTCTTT

j_gene: TRBJ2-3
d_gene: -
v_gene: TRBV29-1
abundance: -
CDR3aa: CSVAFGNPTDTQYF
CDR3nt: TGCAGCGTTGCCTTCGGAAACCCCACAGATACGCAGTATTTT

j_gene: TRBJ2-3
d_gene: -
v_gene: TRBV29-1
abundance: -
CDR3aa: CSVEIGGTDTQYF
CDR3nt: TGCAGCGTTGAAATTGGAGGCACAGATACGCAGTATTTT

j_gene: TRBJ2-3
d_gene: TRBD2
v_gene: TRBV5-1
abundance: few
CDR3aa: CASSPTTSGTSTDTQYF
CDR3nt: TGCGCCAGCAGCCCCACGACTAGCGGAACTAGCACAGATACGCAGTATTTT

j_gene: TRBJ2-7
d_gene: TRBD2
v_gene: TRBV7-2
abundance: -
CDR3aa: CASSLTGTSDRNYEQYF
CDR3nt: TGTGCCAGCAGCTTAACCGGGACTAGCGACCGAAATTACGAGCAGTACTTC

j_gene: TRBJ2-5
d_gene: -
v_gene: TRBV7-2
abundance: -
CDR3aa: CASSLGHTRGYRETQYF
CDR3nt: TGTGCCAGCAGCTTAGGTCACACGAGGGGATATAGGGAGACCCAGTACTTC

j_gene: TRBJ1-2
d_gene: -
v_gene: TRBV29-1
abundance: -
CDR3aa: CSVKGVGTNYGYTF
CDR3nt: TGCAGCGTTAAAGGAGTAGGGACGAACTATGGCTACACCTTC